This T cell receptor beta chain was recovered during a study of blood T cell repertoires in COVID-19. Study context: Collection of acute and convalescent COVID-19 samples took place in the United States, Italy and Spain.

Libraries were prepared by immunoSEQ multiplex PCR; TCRdb keeps only in-frame clonotypes and omits some of them. Here the sample spans around 97,000 clones, about 86% being singletons. Germline V CDR1 and CDR2: SSHAT, FNYEAQ (reference sequence). This CDR3 spans 15 amino acids. Trimming pared 2 bases from V and 0 bases from J, leaving 8 bases between. Sequences were obtained from peripheral blood. This chain links TRBV7-7 with TRBJ2-1, with no clear D. The receptor was isolated from a human donor in a cohort sampled during active COVID-19. The CDR3 DNA follows: TGTGCCAGCAGCTTAAGTCTAGACTCCTACAATGAGCAGTTCTTC. Encoded protein: CASSLSLDSYNEQFF.